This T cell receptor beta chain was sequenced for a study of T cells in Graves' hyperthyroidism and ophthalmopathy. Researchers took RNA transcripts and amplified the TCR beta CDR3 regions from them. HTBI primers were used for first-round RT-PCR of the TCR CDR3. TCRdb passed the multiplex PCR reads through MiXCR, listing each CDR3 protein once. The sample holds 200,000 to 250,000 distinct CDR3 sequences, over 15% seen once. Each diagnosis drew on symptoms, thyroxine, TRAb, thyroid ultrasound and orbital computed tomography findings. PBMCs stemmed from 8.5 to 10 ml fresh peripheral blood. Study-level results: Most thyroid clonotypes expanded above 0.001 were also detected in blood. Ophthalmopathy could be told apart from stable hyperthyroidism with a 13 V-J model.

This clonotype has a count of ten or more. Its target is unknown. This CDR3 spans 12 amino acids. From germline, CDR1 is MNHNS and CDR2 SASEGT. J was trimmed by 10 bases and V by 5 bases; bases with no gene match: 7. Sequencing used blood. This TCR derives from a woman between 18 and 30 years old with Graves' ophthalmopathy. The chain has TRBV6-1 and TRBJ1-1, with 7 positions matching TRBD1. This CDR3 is CASSKDRLRAFF. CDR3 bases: TGTGCCAGCAGTAAGGACAGGCTTAGAGCTTTCTTT.